One and the same sample provided the 11 T cell receptor beta chains below, sequenced in a study of blood T cell repertoires in COVID-19. Clones were sequenced by immunoSEQ multiplex PCR, and TCRdb holds only the in-frame ones, with some missing. The sample includes hundreds of thousands of clones, around 83% of them seen just once. Sample: peripheral blood. The receptors come from an elderly man with acute or convalescent COVID-19.

The chain has TRBV18 and TRBJ2-1; TRBD2 agrees at 9 bases. Germline V lookup: CDR1 KGHSH, CDR2 LQKENI. The CDR3 runs to 14 residues. V gave up 1 base and J gave up 8 bases; unmatched junction bases: 3. Here the CDR3 DNA reads TGTGCCAGCTCACCACTTCTAGCGGGGTATGAGCAGTTCTTC. Residues: CASSPLLAGYEQFF.

This rearrangement joins TRBV18 to TRBJ1-4; TRBD1 matches at 7 bases. The CDR3 loop spans 16 amino acids. The V gene end was trimmed by 1 base and the J gene end by 3 bases; junction bases not matched to a gene: 5. Germline V gene lookup returns CDR1 KGHSH and CDR2 LQKENI. The CDR3 loop reads CASSPRPGQPNEKLFF. DNA of the CDR3: TGTGCCAGCTCACCACGCCCGGGACAGCCTAATGAAAAACTGTTTTTT.

The chain recombines TRBV4-1 with TRBJ1-5; D not resolved. V was clipped by 0 bases and J by 6 bases, with 15 bases between them. The CDR3 consists of 16 residues. Germline V CDR1 and CDR2: MGHRA, YSYEKL. This CDR3 is CASSQEPHLAPQPQHF. CDR3 bases: TGCGCCAGCAGCCAAGAACCACACCTCGCCCCTCAGCCCCAGCATTTT.

The CDR3 here is CASSSPRVASEKETQYF. The DNA for the CDR3 is TGTGCCAGTAGTAGTCCCCGCGTGGCTAGCGAGAAAGAGACCCAGTACTTC. This chain uses TRBV19 with TRBJ2-5, with TRBD2 as a possible D gene (6 bases). Germline V gives CDR1 LNHDA, CDR2 SQIVND (reference sequence). V was pared by 4 bases and J by 3 bases, with 21 bases between. CDR3 length: 17 residues.

This clone was counted a few times. The rearrangement links TRBV18 to TRBJ2-3, with a possible D match to TRBD2 (5 bases). Deletions cut 2 bases from V and 2 bases from J, with 11 bases between. The CDR3 length is 15 residues. Germline V CDR1 and CDR2: KGHSH, LQKENI. CDR3 loop: CASSPGRGNTDTQYF. The CDR3 DNA reads as TGTGCCAGCTCACCAGGACGAGGGAACACAGATACGCAGTATTTT.

The chain recombines TRBV24-1 with TRBJ2-1, with TRBD1 matching over 9 bases. The CDR3 covers 14 residues. Germline CDR1 reads KGHDR; CDR2 reads SFDVKD. Trimming at V came to 7 bases and at J to 6 bases, leaving 6 bases not matched to a gene. This CDR3 is CATSRDRVGNEQFF. CDR3 in DNA: TGTGCCACCAGCCGGGACAGGGTGGGCAATGAGCAGTTCTTC.

As for this clone: Other DNA sequences in this specimen translate into the identical CDR3. The rearrangement uses TRBV27 and TRBJ2-1; the D is unclear. CDR1 is MNHEY and CDR2 is SMNVEV in the germline V gene (reference sequence). This CDR3 is built from 12 residues. Trimming shortened V by 2 bases and J by 9 bases, and 8 bases separated the two germline ends. CDR3: CASSLLPGEQFF. In DNA form, the CDR3 reads TGTGCCAGCAGTTTACTCCCCGGTGAGCAGTTCTTC.

The chain joins TRBV20-1 to TRBJ1-1; TRBD1 matches at 7 bases. The ends lost 3 bases at V and 5 bases at J; junction bases unmatched: 9. Germline CDR1 reads DFQATT; CDR2 reads SNEGSKA (reference sequence). The CDR3 contains 14 residues. CDR3 in amino acids: CSASWAGGRTEAFF. In nucleotides, the CDR3 is TGCAGTGCTAGTTGGGCAGGGGGACGGACTGAAGCTTTCTTT.

This clone was counted once. The gene calls are TRBV28 and TRBJ2-1; 12 bases map to TRBD2. This CDR3 contains 17 residues. The germline gives CDR1 MDHEN, CDR2 SYDVKM. After removal of 5 bases from V and 2 bases from J, the junction contained 7 bases not matched to a gene. CDR3 residues: CASSPSSGGAPYNEQFF. Here the CDR3 DNA reads TGTGCCAGCAGTCCCTCTAGCGGGGGGGCGCCCTACAATGAGCAGTTCTTC.

J is TRBJ2-5 and V is TRBV27, with 10 bases identical to TRBD2. CDR3 length: 16 amino acids. Trimming took 8 bases from V and 5 from J; bases not matched to a gene: 14. From germline, CDR1 is MNHEY and CDR2 SMNVEV (reference sequence). Here the CDR3 DNA reads TGTGCCAGCGGCTCCAGTTTCAGCGGGAGGGCGGAGACCCAGTACTTC. This gives the protein CASGSSFSGRAETQYF.

This clone showed up just a few times. This chain uses TRBV14 with TRBJ2-7; D is perhaps TRBD1 (6 bases). In germline, CDR1 is SGHDN, CDR2 FVKESK. There are 16 residues in the CDR3. With 5 bases removed from V and 0 bases from J, the gap between germline ends came to 17 bases. CDR3 nucleotides: TGTGCCAGCAGCTTAAGTACTGGACAGAGCTCCTACGAGCAGTACTTC. As protein: CASSLSTGQSSYEQYF.